The 9 T cell receptor beta chains in this list originate from one sample, sequenced in a study of control samples from healthy donors and cancer patients. The table came from immunoSEQ multiplex PCR; TCRdb's copy has only in-frame clones and leaves some out. This sample has some 130,000 clones, with about 92% found just once. The material sequenced was blood. The receptors were gathered from a woman aged 50 to 60 in good health.

The CDR3 loop reads CASSSGQNTEAFF. Written as DNA, the CDR3 is TGCGCCAGCAGCTCCGGCCAGAACACTGAAGCTTTCTTT. V is TRBV5-1 and J is TRBJ1-1; D remains unclear. CDR1 and CDR2 from the germline V gene are SGHRS and YFSETQ. The CDR3 has 13 amino acids. Trimming stripped 3 bases from V and 1 base from J, with 7 bases between.

The genes are TRBV28 and TRBJ1-3, with D uncertain. Germline values: CDR1 MDHEN, CDR2 SYDVKM. V was cut by 1 base and J by 0 bases, with 7 bases left in between. This CDR3 has 15 amino acids. The CDR3 DNA reads TGTGCCAGCAGTTTATTCCCAGGCTCTGGAAACACCATATATTTT. Its protein product is CASSLFPGSGNTIYF.

The chain combines TRBV7-8 with TRBJ2-1; D gene uncertain. The V gene lost 1 base and the J gene lost 4 bases, with 11 bases spanning the gap. Germline values: CDR1 SGHVS, CDR2 FQNEAQ. The length of the CDR3 is 15 residues. The DNA of the CDR3 is TGTGCCAGCAGCTTAGGAATCGAGAGGTACAATGAGCAGTTCTTC. Residues: CASSLGIERYNEQFF.

The genes are TRBV28 and TRBJ1-1, with 8 bases fitting TRBD1. Germline CDR1 MDHEN, CDR2 SYDVKM. This CDR3 contains 12 residues. Losses at the gene ends were 11 bases for V and 4 bases for J; bases not matched to a gene: 6. This chain's CDR3 is CASGQGPTEAFF. The CDR3 coding sequence is TGTGCCTCTGGACAGGGCCCCACTGAAGCTTTCTTT. Combining the CDR3 with reference TRBV28 and TRBJ1-1 gives the whole variable domain DVKVTQSSRYLVKRTGEKVFLECVQDMDHENMFWYRQDPGLGLRLIYFSYDVKMKEKGDIPEGYSVSREKKERFSLILESASTNQTSMYLCASGQGPTEAFFGQGTRLTVV.

This clone was counted once. The rearrangement joins TRBV11-2 to TRBJ1-2, with 10 bases fitting TRBD1. The germline V gene has CDR1 SGHAT and CDR2 FQNNGV. This CDR3 has 14 amino acids. V was clipped by 3 bases and J by 3 bases; unmatched bases: 1. CDR3 residues: CASSFGTGDYGYTF. In DNA, the CDR3 is TGTGCCAGCAGCTTCGGGACAGGGGACTATGGCTACACCTTC.

The genes are TRBV28 and TRBJ1-5; D is possibly TRBD1 (5 bases). The CDR3 spans 14 residues. Germline CDR1 and CDR2: MDHEN and SYDVKM. Trimming took off 2 bases at V and 5 bases at J, with 10 bases between the two ends. The CDR3 is CASSLVQGDQPQHF. The CDR3 bases are TGTGCCAGCAGTTTAGTCCAGGGCGATCAGCCCCAGCATTTT. Variable domain in full (rest from reference TRBV28 and TRBJ1-5): DVKVTQSSRYLVKRTGEKVFLECVQDMDHENMFWYRQDPGLGLRLIYFSYDVKMKEKGDIPEGYSVSREKKERFSLILESASTNQTSMYLCASSLVQGDQPQHFGDGTRLSIL.

The chain carries TRBV19 and TRBJ2-7; 12 bases are a match to TRBD1. CDR1 and CDR2 from the germline V gene are LNHDA and SQIVND (reference sequence). Trimming took 5 bases from V and 5 from J; bases not matched to a gene: 4. This CDR3 region has 14 residues. The CDR3 DNA is TGTGCCAGTAGTCGGGACAGGGGGCCCAACGAGCAGTACTTC. It encodes CASSRDRGPNEQYF.

The chain uses TRBV27 and TRBJ2-3, with D possibly TRBD2 on 7 matching bases. The CDR3 runs 15 residues. CDR1 is MNHEY and CDR2 is SMNVEV in the germline V gene (reference sequence). V lost 1 base to trimming and J lost 6 bases, with 14 bases between them. The CDR3 DNA is TGTGCCAGCAGTTTATATAACGGGGGGCTGGATACGCAGTATTTT. This translates into CASSLYNGGLDTQYF.

The V and J genes are TRBV11-2 and TRBJ2-1, with 7 bases aligning to TRBD2. Trimming took 1 base from V and 6 from J; bases not matched to a gene: 6. Germline-derived CDR1 and CDR2 are SGHAT and FQNNGV. The CDR3 is 15 residues long. The CDR3, as DNA: TGTGCCAGCAGCTTAGCGGGAGGTCTCGGCAATGAGCAGTTCTTC. Residues: CASSLAGGLGNEQFF.